Included here is one T cell receptor beta chain sequence, with context. These data originate in a study of blood T cell repertoires in COVID-19. Turning to the study itself: In each case, the material was cDNA or gDNA derived from T cells, B-cell-depleted T cells, or PBMCs.

Each participant's cohort was designated according to participant-reported clinical history. The protocol was immunoSEQ multiplex PCR, while the TCRdb copy is restricted to in-frame clones and leaves out a portion. Counted here are about 270,000 clones, less than 95% occurring once; the ten biggest clones make up 2.8%. Source material: PBMCs or T cells enriched from blood (not recorded which). The sequence came from a man in his forties who had been exposed to COVID-19.

CDR3 sequence: CASSTGAGGNTEAFF. The CDR3 DNA sequence: TGTGCCAGCTCAACAGGGGCAGGGGGTAACACTGAAGCTTTCTTT. The gene calls are TRBV18 and TRBJ1-1, with TRBD1 matching 7 bases. The CDR3 consists of 15 residues. The junction had 8 bases not matched to a gene; V was cut back by 5 bases and J by 2 bases. Germline V CDR1 and CDR2: KGHSH, LQKENI.